This T cell receptor (beta chain) was recorded in a study of cytomegalovirus exposure and HLA in healthy donors. Everyone who donated was a healthy bone marrow donor. This CDR3 is built from 14 residues. The germline V and J ends were trimmed by 1 base and 4 bases, with 7 bases remaining between them. CDR1 SGHVS and CDR2 FNYEAQ come from the germline V gene. Study-wide results and caveats: Equally common other TCR beta chains were less clonally expanded than HLA-associated ones, a later analysis found.

The PCR used 60 Vbeta and 13 Jbeta primers. The repertoire was sequenced with immunoSEQ multiplex PCR; TCRdb's copy has only in-frame clones and lacks some. The sample lists approximately 150,000 clones; 70% to 90% were seen once. Comment on this clone: Antigen: not known.

Material: PBMCs. V and J are TRBV7-6 and TRBJ2-2; the D gene is possibly TRBD1 (6 bases). The origin of this receptor is a man aged 30-40 years in good health and CMV-seropositive. The chain's CDR3 is CASSLEGVTGELFF. For the CDR3, the DNA is TGTGCCAGCAGCTTAGAGGGGGTCACCGGGGAGCTGTTTTTT. Using reference TRBV7-6 and TRBJ2-2 for the parts outside the CDR3, the full variable domain is GAGVSQSPRYKVTKRGQDVALRCDPISGHVSLYWYRQALGQGPEFLTYFNYEAQQDKSGLPNDRFSAERPEGSISTLTIQRTEQRDSAMYRCASSLEGVTGELFFGEGSRLTVL.